Shown below are 15 T cell receptor beta chains from a single sample sequenced in a study of spatial heterogeneity in lung cancer. MiXCR was run by TCRdb on the 5' RACE reads, yielding one entry per CDR3 protein. The repertoire holds 85,000 to 100,000 distinct CDR3 sequences, less than 15% seen once, with about 38% in the top ten. Documented time point: sample taken at primary tumor resection. Unsorted whole RNA of tumor, nontumor lung or frozen PBMC was sequenced. The sample was PBMCs, taken at surgery. These receptors came from a male donor with early-stage non-small cell lung cancer.

The sample holds a few counts of this clonotype. The chain carries TRBV5-1 and TRBJ1-1; TRBD1 matches 11 bases. Germline trimming cut 4 bases from V and 3 bases from J; bases unmatched to any gene: 2. CDR1 and CDR2 (germline): SGHRS, YFSETQ. CDR3 length equals 14 residues. CDR3 nucleotides: TGCGCCAGCAGCAGGGACAGGGGGGACACTGAAGCTTTCTTT. This translates into CASSRDRGDTEAFF.

This clonotype was seen only a few times. CDR3 amino acids: CASSLERVGGSSGNTIYF. In DNA form, the CDR3 reads TGTGCCAGCAGCTTAGAGAGAGTTGGGGGGTCCTCTGGAAACACCATATATTTT. This sequence joins TRBV11-2 and TRBJ1-3, with D perhaps TRBD1 (5 bases). The CDR3 covers 18 residues. The germline CDR1 and CDR2 sequences are SGHAT and FQNNGV. V was pared by 0 bases and J by 0 bases, with 15 bases between.

This clonotype was picked up a small number of times. The chain combines TRBV12-3 or TRBV12-4 with TRBJ2-7; possibly TRBD1 for D (5 bases). V gave up 1 base and J gave up 6 bases, with 13 bases separating them. The CDR3 is made up of 14 amino acids. Here the CDR3 reads CASSLGLDSFEQYF. CDR3 DNA: TGTGCCAGCAGTTTAGGCCTTGACAGTTTCGAGCAGTACTTC.

This clonotype was seen ten or more times. The chain joins TRBV12-3 or TRBV12-4 to TRBJ1-5; D unclear. V lost 4 bases and J lost 6, with 13 bases in between. The CDR3 extends over 14 amino acids. The CDR3 here is CASSSRLLGQPQHF. In DNA form, the CDR3 reads TGTGCCAGCAGTTCCCGATTATTGGGTCAGCCCCAGCATTTT.

About this clonotype: A much more abundant neighbour one base away suggests this may be a read error. The gene calls are TRBV11-2 and TRBJ1-6; possibly TRBD1 for D (5 bases). Germline assignment: CDR1 SGHAT and CDR2 FQNNGV. The CDR3 is made up of 15 amino acids. CDR3 sequence reads: CAGSFSAGNNSPLHF. The CDR3 DNA follows: TGTGCCGGCAGCTTTTCGGCAGGGAACAACTCACCCCTCCACTTT.

This chain connects TRBV12-3 or TRBV12-4 to TRBJ2-3; 8 nucleotides line up with TRBD2. The CDR3 has 16 residues. After removal of 5 bases from V and 0 bases from J, the junction contained 7 bases not matched to a gene. CDR3 sequence reads: CASSRGSGTSTDTQYF. The CDR3 bases are TGTGCCAGCAGTCGGGGTAGCGGGACCAGCACAGATACGCAGTATTTT.

The chain uses TRBV6-5 and TRBJ2-5; the match to TRBD1 covers 8 bases. Germline V gives CDR1 MNHEY, CDR2 SVGAGI. The V segment lost 6 bases and the J segment 5 bases; nucleotides outside the gene matches: 5. The CDR3 is made up of 13 amino acids. CDR3 coding DNA: TGTGCCAGCAGGCCGACAGGGGTGGAGACCCAGTACTTC. Translation: CASRPTGVETQYF.

This clonotype has at least ten counts. The J gene is TRBJ2-2, the V gene TRBV28; D is perhaps TRBD1 (5 bases). V shed 6 bases and J shed 8 bases, with 13 bases lying between them. Germline V lookup: CDR1 MDHEN, CDR2 SYDVKM. The CDR3 totals 13 residues. In nucleotides, the CDR3 is TGTGCCAGCAGCTTAGACAGTCTGGGGGAGCTGTTTTTT. Translation gives CASSLDSLGELFF.

This chain links TRBV27 with TRBJ2-2; D is unclear. The CDR3 has 15 residues. CDR1 is MNHEY and CDR2 is SMNVEV in the germline V gene (reference sequence). The V and J ends lost 5 bases and 6 bases respectively, with 16 bases between them. CDR3 in amino acids: CASSTYSTASGELFF. The CDR3 nucleotides are TGTGCCAGCAGTACCTACTCGACTGCCTCCGGGGAGCTGTTTTTT.

This clonotype has only a few counts. One end of the junction does not line up with germline, which may come from a read error. The genes are TRBV7-7 and TRBJ2-3, with D tentatively TRBD1 or TRBD2 (5 bases each). Germline assignment: CDR1 SSHAT and CDR2 FNYEAQ (reference sequence). The CDR3 totals 14 residues. In DNA, the CDR3 is TGTGCTAGCAGCTCAACCGGGACCTCAGATACGCAGTATTTT. Protein product: CASSSTGTSDTQYF.

This clonotype has a handful of counts. V gene TRBV3-1 combines with J gene TRBJ1-1, with TRBD1 as a possible D gene (5 bases). The V end lost 2 bases, the J end lost 6 bases, and 10 bases lay between the germline ends. The CDR3 runs to 13 residues. CDR1 LGHDT and CDR2 YNNKEL come from the germline V gene (reference sequence). CDR3 in amino acids: CASSQNGGSEAFF. The CDR3 DNA sequence: TGTGCCAGCAGCCAAAATGGGGGGTCTGAAGCTTTCTTT.

The gene calls are TRBV5-1 and TRBJ2-5; 9 bases line up with TRBD2. Per the germline V gene, CDR1 is SGHRS and CDR2 is YFSETQ. Trimming at V came to 2 bases and at J to 4 bases, leaving 9 bases not matched to a gene. This CDR3 has 16 amino acids. In DNA form, the CDR3 reads TGCGCCAGCAGCTTACAACCCTCTAGCGGGGCAGAGACCCAGTACTTC. It is translated as CASSLQPSSGAETQYF.

A few counts support this clonotype. The chain is built from TRBV20-1 and TRBJ2-6; D not resolved. Germline V lookup: CDR1 DFQATT, CDR2 SNEGSKA (reference sequence). The V gene lost 6 bases and the J gene lost 2 bases, with 11 bases spanning the gap. This CDR3 region has 14 residues. As DNA, the CDR3 is TGCAGTGCGCAGGTGATCCCTGGGGCCAACGTCCTGACTTTC. Its translation: CSAQVIPGANVLTF.

V usage is TRBV11-2 and J usage is TRBJ2-7; TRBD1 aligns across 9 bases. The CDR3 runs 15 residues. CDR1 is SGHAT, CDR2 FQNNGV, per germline. J was trimmed by 5 bases and V by 4 bases; bases with no gene match: 9. CDR3 protein: CASSSPGQGIDEQYF. The DNA for the CDR3 is TGTGCCAGCAGCTCCCCGGGACAGGGTATCGACGAGCAGTACTTC.

There are many counts of this clonotype. The chain carries TRBV19 and TRBJ1-2, with 9 bases lining up with TRBD1. With V trimmed by 1 base and J by 5 bases, 5 bases remained unmatched. CDR1 is LNHDA and CDR2 is SQIVND in the germline V gene (reference sequence). The CDR3 extends over 15 amino acids. In nucleotides, the CDR3 is TGTGCCAGTAGTATAGGACTGGGACAGGGATATGGCTACACCTTC. It codes for CASSIGLGQGYGYTF.